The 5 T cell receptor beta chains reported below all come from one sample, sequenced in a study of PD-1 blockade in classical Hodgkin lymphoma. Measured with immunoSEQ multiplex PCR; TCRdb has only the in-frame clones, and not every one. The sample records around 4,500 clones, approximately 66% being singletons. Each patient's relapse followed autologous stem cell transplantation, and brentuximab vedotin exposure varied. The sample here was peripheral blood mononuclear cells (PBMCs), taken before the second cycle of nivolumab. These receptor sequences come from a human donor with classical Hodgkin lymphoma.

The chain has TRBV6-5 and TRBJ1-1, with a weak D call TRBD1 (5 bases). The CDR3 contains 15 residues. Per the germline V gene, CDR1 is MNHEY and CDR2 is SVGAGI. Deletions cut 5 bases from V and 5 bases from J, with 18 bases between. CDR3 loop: CASSLQGFAQTEAFF. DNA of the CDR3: TGTGCCAGCAGTCTGCAGGGATTCGCGCAAACTGAAGCTTTCTTT.

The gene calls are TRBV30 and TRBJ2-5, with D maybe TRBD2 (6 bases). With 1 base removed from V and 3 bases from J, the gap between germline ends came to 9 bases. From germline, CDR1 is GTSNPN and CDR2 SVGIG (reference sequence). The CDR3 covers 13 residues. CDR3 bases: TGTGCCTGGAGTGGAAAGCGGGAAGAGACCCAGTACTTC. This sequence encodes CAWSGKREETQYF.

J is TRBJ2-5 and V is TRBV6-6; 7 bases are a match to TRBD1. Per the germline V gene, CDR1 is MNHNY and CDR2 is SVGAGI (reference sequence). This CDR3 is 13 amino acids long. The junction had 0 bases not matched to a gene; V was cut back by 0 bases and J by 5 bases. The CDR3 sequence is CASSYSDRETQYF. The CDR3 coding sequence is TGTGCCAGCAGTTACTCGGACAGGGAGACCCAGTACTTC.

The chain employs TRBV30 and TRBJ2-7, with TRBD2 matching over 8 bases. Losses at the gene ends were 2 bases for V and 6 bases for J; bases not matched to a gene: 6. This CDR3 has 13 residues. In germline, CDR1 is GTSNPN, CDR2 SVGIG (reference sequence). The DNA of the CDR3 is TGTGCCTGGAGTCGGGGGGGTTACCCCGAGCAGTACTTC. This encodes CAWSRGGYPEQYF.

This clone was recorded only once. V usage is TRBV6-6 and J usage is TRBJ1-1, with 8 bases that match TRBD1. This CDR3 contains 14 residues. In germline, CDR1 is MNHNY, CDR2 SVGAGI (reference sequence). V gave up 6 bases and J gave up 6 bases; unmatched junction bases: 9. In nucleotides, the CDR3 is TGTGCCAGCAGCGCGGACAGGGCCGGTTCTGAAGCTTTCTTT. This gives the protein CASSADRAGSEAFF.